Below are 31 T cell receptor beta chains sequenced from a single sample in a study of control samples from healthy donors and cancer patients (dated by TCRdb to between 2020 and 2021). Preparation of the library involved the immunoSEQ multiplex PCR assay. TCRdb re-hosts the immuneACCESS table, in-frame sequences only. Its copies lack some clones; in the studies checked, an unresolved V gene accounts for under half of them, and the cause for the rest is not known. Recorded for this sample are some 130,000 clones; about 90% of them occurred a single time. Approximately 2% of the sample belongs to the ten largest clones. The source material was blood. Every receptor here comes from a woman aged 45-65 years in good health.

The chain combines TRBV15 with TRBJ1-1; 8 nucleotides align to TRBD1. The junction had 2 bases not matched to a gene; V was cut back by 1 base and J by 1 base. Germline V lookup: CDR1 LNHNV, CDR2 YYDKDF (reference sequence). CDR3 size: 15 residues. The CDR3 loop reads CATSRGGTGNTEAFF. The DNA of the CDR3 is TGTGCCACCAGCAGAGGGGGGACAGGGAACACTGAAGCTTTCTTT.

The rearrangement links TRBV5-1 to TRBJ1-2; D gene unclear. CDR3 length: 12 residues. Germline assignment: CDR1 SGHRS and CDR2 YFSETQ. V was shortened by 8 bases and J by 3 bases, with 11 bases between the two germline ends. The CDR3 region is CASSSTDYGYTF. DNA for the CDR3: TGCGCCAGTTCGAGTACAGACTATGGCTACACCTTC.

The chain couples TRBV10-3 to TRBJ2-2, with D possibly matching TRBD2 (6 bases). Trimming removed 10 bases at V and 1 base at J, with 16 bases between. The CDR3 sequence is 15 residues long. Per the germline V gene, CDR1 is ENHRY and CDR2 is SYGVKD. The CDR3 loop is CATRPAGKNTGELFF. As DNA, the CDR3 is TGTGCCACGAGACCTGCGGGGAAGAACACCGGGGAGCTGTTTTTT.

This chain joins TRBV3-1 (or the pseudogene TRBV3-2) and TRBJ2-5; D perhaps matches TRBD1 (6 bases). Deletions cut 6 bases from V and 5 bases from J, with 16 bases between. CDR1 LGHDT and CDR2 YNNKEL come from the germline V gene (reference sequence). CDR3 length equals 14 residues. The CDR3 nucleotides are TGTGCCAGCAGTTGGCACAGGGATATGGAGACCCAGTACTTC. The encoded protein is CASSWHRDMETQYF.

This chain's CDR3 is CASSSYMEKLFF. CDR3 coding DNA: TGTGCCAGCAGCAGCTACATGGAAAAACTGTTTTTT. The V call is TRBV6-6, the J call TRBJ1-4; D is uncertain. The CDR3 totals 12 residues. Germline loops: CDR1 MNHNY, CDR2 SVGAGI (reference sequence). Trimming pared 6 bases from V and 8 bases from J, leaving 10 bases between.

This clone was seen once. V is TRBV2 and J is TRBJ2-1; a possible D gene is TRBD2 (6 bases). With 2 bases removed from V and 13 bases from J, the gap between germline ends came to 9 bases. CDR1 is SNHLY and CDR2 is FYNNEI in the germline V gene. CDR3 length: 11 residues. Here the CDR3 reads CASSELADQFF. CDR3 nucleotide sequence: TGTGCCAGCAGTGAATTAGCGGATCAGTTCTTC.

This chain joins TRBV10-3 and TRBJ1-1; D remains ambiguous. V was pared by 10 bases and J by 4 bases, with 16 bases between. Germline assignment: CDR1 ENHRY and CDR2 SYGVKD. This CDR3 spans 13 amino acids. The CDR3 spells CATDRGAGTEAFF. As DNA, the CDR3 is TGTGCCACAGACCGGGGAGCGGGCACTGAAGCTTTCTTT.

DNA for the CDR3: TGTGCCAGCAGTTCCCTAGGGGGGACTAGCGGGAGGGCCGGGAACACCGGGGAGCTGTTTTTT. This codes for CASSSLGGTSGRAGNTGELFF. The chain links TRBV28 to TRBJ2-2, with 16 bases that match TRBD2. This CDR3 contains 21 residues. Trimming at V came to 4 bases and at J to 1 base, leaving 12 bases not matched to a gene. The germline V gene has CDR1 MDHEN and CDR2 SYDVKM.

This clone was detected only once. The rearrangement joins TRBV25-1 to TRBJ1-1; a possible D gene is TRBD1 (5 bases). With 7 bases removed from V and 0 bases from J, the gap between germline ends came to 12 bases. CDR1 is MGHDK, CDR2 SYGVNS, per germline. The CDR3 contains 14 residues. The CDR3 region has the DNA TGTGCCAGCAAAGAAGGGGATTTGAACACTGAAGCTTTCTTT. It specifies CASKEGDLNTEAFF.

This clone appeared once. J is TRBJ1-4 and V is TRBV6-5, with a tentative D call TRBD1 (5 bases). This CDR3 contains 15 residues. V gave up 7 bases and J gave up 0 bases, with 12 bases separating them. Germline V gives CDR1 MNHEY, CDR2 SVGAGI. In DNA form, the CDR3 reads TGTGCCAGCAATCGACAGATCACAACTAATGAAAAACTGTTTTTT. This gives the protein CASNRQITTNEKLFF.

The CDR3 DNA sequence: TGTGCCAGCAGAAAAACAGCGAACAATGAGCAGTTCTTC. Its protein product is CASRKTANNEQFF. The chain employs TRBV28 and TRBJ2-1; D is unresolved. CDR3 length: 13 amino acids. CDR1 and CDR2 from the germline V gene are MDHEN and SYDVKM. V shed 6 bases and J shed 5 bases, with 11 bases lying between them.

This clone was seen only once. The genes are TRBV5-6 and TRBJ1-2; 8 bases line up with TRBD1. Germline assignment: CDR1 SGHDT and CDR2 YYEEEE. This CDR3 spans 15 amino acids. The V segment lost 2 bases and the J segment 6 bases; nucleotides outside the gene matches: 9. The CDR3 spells CASSFAPGGQDGYTF. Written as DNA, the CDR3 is TGTGCCAGCAGCTTTGCGCCAGGGGGCCAGGATGGCTACACCTTC.

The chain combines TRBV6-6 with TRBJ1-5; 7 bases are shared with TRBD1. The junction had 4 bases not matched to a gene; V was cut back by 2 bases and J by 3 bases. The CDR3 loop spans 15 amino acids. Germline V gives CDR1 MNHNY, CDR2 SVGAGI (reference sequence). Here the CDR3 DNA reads TGTGCCAGCAGTTACCGGGACAGTCCCAATCAGCCCCAGCATTTT. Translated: CASSYRDSPNQPQHF.

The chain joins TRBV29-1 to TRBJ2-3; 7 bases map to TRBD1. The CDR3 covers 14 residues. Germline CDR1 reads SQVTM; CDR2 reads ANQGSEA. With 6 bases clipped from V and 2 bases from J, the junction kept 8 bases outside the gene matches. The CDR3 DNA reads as TGCAGCGTGGGGGACAGATCAGCCACAGATACGCAGTATTTT. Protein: CSVGDRSATDTQYF.

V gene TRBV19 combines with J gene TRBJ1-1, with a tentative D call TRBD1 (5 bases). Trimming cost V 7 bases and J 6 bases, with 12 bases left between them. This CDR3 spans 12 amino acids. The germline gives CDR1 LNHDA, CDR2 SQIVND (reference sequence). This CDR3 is CASMGDVAEAFF. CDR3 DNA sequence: TGTGCCAGTATGGGGGACGTTGCTGAAGCTTTCTTT.

The CDR3 sequence is CASSFFGDTQYF. The CDR3 DNA follows: TGTGCCAGCAGCTTTTTCGGAGATACGCAGTATTTT. This chain connects TRBV7-8 to TRBJ2-3; D not resolved. Germline lookup yields CDR1 SGHVS and CDR2 FQNEAQ. V lost 3 bases and J 5 bases, leaving 6 bases between the germline ends. The CDR3 has 12 amino acids.

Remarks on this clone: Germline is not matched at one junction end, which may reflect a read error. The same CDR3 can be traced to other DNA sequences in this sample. The DNA for the CDR3 is TGCGCCAGCCAACAGGGAAACACCATATATTTT. This codes for CASQQGNTIYF. The rearrangement uses TRBV11-2 and TRBJ1-3; D is unresolved. The CDR3 is 11 residues long. CDR1 and CDR2 from the germline V gene are SGHAT and FQNNGV.

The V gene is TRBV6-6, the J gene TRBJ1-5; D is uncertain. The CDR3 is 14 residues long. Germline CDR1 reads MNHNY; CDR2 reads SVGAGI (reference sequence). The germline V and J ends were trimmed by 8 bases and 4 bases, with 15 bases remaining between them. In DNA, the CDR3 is TGTGCCAGCTCTCACGGAAACCGTAATCAGCCCCAGCATTTT. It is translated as CASSHGNRNQPQHF.

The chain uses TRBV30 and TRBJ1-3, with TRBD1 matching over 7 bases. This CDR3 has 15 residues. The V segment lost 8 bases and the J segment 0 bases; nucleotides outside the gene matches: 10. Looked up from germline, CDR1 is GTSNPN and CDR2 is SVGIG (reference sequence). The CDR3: CAGSRDSHSGNTIYF. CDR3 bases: TGTGCCGGAAGCCGGGACAGCCACTCTGGAAACACCATATATTTT.

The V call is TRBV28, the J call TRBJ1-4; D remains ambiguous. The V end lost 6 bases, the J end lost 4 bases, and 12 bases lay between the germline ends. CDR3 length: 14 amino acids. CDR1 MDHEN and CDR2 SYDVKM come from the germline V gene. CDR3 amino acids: CASSLPGINEKLFF. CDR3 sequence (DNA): TGTGCCAGCAGCTTACCGGGGATTAATGAAAAACTGTTTTTT.

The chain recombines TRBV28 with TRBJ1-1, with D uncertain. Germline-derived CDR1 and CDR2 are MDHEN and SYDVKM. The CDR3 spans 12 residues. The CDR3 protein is CVAGRPNTEAFF. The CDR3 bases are TGTGTAGCGGGGAGGCCCAACACTGAAGCTTTCTTT.

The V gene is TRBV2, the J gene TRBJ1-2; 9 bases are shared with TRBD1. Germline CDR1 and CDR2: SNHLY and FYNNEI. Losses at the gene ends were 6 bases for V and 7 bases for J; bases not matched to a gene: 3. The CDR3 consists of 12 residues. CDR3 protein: CASSTGGLGYTF. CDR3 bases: TGTGCCAGCAGCACAGGGGGCCTTGGCTACACCTTC.

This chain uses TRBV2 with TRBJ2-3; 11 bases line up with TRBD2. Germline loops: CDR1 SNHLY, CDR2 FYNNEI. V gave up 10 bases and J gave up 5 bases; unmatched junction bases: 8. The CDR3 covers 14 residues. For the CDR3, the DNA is TGTGCCATTCCGACTAGCGGGAAGGAAGATACGCAGTATTTT. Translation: CAIPTSGKEDTQYF.

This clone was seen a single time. The CDR3 DNA follows: TGCGCCAGCAGCTCGGGACTGCACTCCTACGAGCAGTACTTC. Amino acid sequence: CASSSGLHSYEQYF. The chain recombines TRBV5-1 with TRBJ2-7, with D possibly being TRBD2 (6 bases). Between the trimmed V and J ends, which lost 3 bases and 0 bases, there was a span of 10 bases. Germline CDR1 is SGHRS and CDR2 is YFSETQ. The CDR3 runs to 14 residues.

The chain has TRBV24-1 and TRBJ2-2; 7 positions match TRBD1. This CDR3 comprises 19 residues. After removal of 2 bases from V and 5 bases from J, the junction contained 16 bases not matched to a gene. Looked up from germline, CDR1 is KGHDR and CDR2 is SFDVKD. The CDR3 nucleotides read TGTGCCACCAGTGATTGGGGTACACAGGGGTCCGAGGGGACCGGGGAGCTGTTTTTT. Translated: CATSDWGTQGSEGTGELFF.

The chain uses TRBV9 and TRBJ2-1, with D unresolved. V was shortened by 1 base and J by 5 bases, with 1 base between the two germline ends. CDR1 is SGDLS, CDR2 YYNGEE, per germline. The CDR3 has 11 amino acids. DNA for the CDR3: TGTGCCAGCAGCGTAAACAATGAGCAGTTCTTC. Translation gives CASSVNNEQFF.

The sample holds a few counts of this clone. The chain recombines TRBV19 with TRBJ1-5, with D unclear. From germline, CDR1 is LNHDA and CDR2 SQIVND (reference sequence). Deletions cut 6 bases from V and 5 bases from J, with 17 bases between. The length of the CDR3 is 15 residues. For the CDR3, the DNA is TGTGCCAGTAGGGAGCCGGGCGGGCAACATCAGCCCCAGCATTTT. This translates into CASREPGGQHQPQHF. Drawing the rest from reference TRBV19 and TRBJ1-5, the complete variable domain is DGGITQSPKYLFRKEGQNVTLSCEQNLNHDAMYWYRQDPGQGLRLIYYSQIVNDFQKGDIAEGYSVSREKKESFPLTVTSAQKNPTAFYLCASREPGGQHQPQHFGDGTRLSIL.

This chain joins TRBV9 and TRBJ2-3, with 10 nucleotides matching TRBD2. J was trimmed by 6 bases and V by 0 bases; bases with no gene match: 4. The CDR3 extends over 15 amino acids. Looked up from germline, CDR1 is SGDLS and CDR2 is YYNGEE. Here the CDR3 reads CASSVALSGGDTQYF. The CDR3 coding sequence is TGTGCCAGCAGCGTAGCGCTTAGCGGGGGGGATACGCAGTATTTT.

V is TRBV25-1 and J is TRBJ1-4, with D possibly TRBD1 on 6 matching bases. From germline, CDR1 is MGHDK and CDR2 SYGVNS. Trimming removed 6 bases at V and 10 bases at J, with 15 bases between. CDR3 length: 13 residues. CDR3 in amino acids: CASRWGALGKLFF. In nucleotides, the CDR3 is TGTGCCAGCAGGTGGGGGGCGCTTGGAAAACTGTTTTTT.

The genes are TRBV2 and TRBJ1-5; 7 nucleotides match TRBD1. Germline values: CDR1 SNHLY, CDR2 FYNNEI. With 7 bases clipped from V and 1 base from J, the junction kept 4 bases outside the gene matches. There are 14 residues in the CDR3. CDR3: CASTDRDSNQPQHF. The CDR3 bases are TGTGCCAGCACCGACAGGGACAGCAATCAGCCCCAGCATTTT.

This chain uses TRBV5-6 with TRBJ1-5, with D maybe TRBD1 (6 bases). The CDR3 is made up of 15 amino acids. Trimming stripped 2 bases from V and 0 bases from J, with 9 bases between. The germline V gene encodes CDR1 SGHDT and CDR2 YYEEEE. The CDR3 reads CASSLLGASNQPQHF. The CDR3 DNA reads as TGTGCCAGCAGCTTATTGGGGGCTAGCAATCAGCCCCAGCATTTT.